This T cell receptor (beta chain) is from a study of T-cell reconstitution after alpha-beta-depleted transplantation in children. Concerning this clonotype itself: No conserved phenylalanine or tryptophan is present at the end of the CDR3, so a read error is the likely explanation.

Trimming removed 5 bases from V and 2 bases from J; junction bases left unmatched: 6. The germline V gene has CDR1 SEHNR and CDR2 FQNEAQ (reference sequence). This CDR3 has 15 amino acids. The TCRbeta library incorporated unique molecular identifiers. TCRdb independently ran MiXCR on the PCR reads; one entry per CDR3 protein. This table holds approximately 640,000 distinct CDR3 sequences, roughly 17% found once. Here the sequenced sample was PBMCs from the stem cell graft donor, taken from the stem cell graft. V and J are TRBV7-9 and TRBJ2-3; 8 bases map to TRBD1. This receptor was taken from a human donor who donated a stem cell graft to a child with acute myeloid leukemia. In DNA, the CDR3 is TGTGCCAGCAGCCTTGGACAGGGCTTCACAGATACGCAGTATTCT. It codes for CASSLGQGFTDTQYS.